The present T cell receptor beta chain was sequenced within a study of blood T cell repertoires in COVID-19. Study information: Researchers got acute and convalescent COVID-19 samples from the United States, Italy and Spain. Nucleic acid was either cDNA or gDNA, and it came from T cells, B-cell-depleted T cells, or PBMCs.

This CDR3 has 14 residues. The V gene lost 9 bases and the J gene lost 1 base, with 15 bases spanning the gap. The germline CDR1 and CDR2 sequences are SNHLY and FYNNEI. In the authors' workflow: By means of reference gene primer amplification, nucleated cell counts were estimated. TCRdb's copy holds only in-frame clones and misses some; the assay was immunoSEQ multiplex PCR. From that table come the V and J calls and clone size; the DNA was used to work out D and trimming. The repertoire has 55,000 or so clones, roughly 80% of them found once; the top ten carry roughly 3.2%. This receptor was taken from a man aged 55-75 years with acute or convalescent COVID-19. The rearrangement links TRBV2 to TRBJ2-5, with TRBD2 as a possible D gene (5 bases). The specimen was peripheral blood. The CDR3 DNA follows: TGTGCCAGTACGATTCAGCGGACCCAAGAGACCCAGTACTTC. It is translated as CASTIQRTQETQYF.